Listed below are T cell receptor beta chains from one sample, sequenced in a study of cytomegalovirus exposure and HLA in healthy donors. Data came from immunoSEQ multiplex PCR; TCRdb stores just in-frame clones and leaves some out. This table holds about 190,000 clones, about 85% found once. Specimen: PBMCs. All receptors come from a man aged 45-65 years in good health and CMV-seronegative. CDR3s include the opening cysteine and the closing phenylalanine or tryptophan. Fields, in order: J gene, clone size, D gene, V gene, CDR3 protein, CDR3 DNA. A D gene is named only where the DNA matches it firmly. The size of a clone is reported for some rows only, either as once, few or many, or as a class for expanded clones.

J: TRBJ2-1
size: .
D: .
V: TRBV7-9
CDR3: CASSLSLGGHEQFF
DNA: TGTGCCAGCAGCTTAAGCTTGGGGGGGCATGAGCAGTTCTTC

J: TRBJ2-2
size: .
D: .
V: TRBV6-5
CDR3: CASRSTSTGELFF
DNA: TGTGCCAGCAGATCGACATCGACCGGGGAGCTGTTTTTT

J: TRBJ1-2
size: .
D: .
V: TRBV14
CDR3: CASSQGPWIGGYTF
DNA: TGTGCCAGCAGCCAAGGCCCTTGGATCGGGGGCTACACCTTC

J: TRBJ2-3
size: .
D: TRBD2
V: TRBV9
CDR3: CASSFTTPGLGKGDTQYF
DNA: TGTGCCAGCAGTTTTACTACGCCGGGACTAGGGAAGGGGGATACGCAGTATTTT

J: TRBJ2-7
size: few
D: TRBD1
V: TRBV5-3
CDR3: CARSLEGQSFEQYF
DNA: TGTGCCAGAAGCTTGGAGGGACAGAGCTTCGAGCAGTACTTC

J: TRBJ2-7
size: .
D: TRBD1
V: TRBV6-5
CDR3: CASRPGTGVTYEQYF
DNA: TGTGCCAGCAGACCCGGGACAGGGGTGACCTACGAGCAGTACTTC

J: TRBJ2-5
size: .
D: TRBD2
V: TRBV4-3
CDR3: CASSSLAGSRETQYF
DNA: TGCGCCAGCAGTAGTCTAGCGGGGTCGCGCGAGACCCAGTACTTC

J: TRBJ2-3
size: .
D: .
V: TRBV18
CDR3: CASSQPRGTDTQYF
DNA: TGTGCCAGCTCACAACCGCGGGGCACAGATACGCAGTATTTT

J: TRBJ2-6
size: .
D: .
V: TRBV2
CDR3: CASSIQGSGANVLTF
DNA: TGTGCCAGCAGTATCCAGGGATCTGGGGCCAACGTCCTGACTTTC

J: TRBJ1-2
size: .
D: .
V: TRBV7-3
CDR3: CASSSHRESYTF
DNA: TGTGCCAGCAGCTCCCACAGGGAGAGCTACACCTTC

J: TRBJ1-1
size: .
D: .
V: TRBV4-3
CDR3: CASSLTIGVAAEAFF
DNA: TGCGCCAGCAGCCTCACAATCGGGGTGGCGGCTGAAGCTTTCTTT

J: TRBJ1-6
size: .
D: .
V: TRBV5-1
CDR3: CASSFSGGALHF
DNA: TGCGCCAGCAGCTTCAGCGGGGGGGCCCTCCACTTT

J: TRBJ1-1
size: .
D: .
V: TRBV18
CDR3: CASSPTRNTEAFF
DNA: TGTGCCAGCTCCCCGACAAGGAACACTGAAGCTTTCTTT

J: TRBJ2-1
size: .
D: TRBD1
V: TRBV4-1
CDR3: CASSRTGDHNEQFF
DNA: TGCGCCAGCAGCCGTACAGGGGACCACAATGAGCAGTTCTTC

J: TRBJ1-2
size: .
D: TRBD1
V: TRBV6-6
CDR3: CASSYSGQGENGYTF
DNA: TGTGCCAGCAGTTACTCCGGACAGGGGGAGAATGGCTACACCTTC

J: TRBJ1-2
size: .
D: TRBD1
V: TRBV29-1
CDR3: CSGGQGAGGYTF
DNA: TGCAGCGGTGGACAGGGGGCGGGTGGCTACACCTTC

J: TRBJ2-2
size: .
D: TRBD1
V: TRBV4-1
CDR3: CVSSREGAPGGELFF
DNA: TGCGTCAGCAGCCGAGAGGGGGCGCCCGGCGGGGAGCTGTTTTTT

J: TRBJ2-2
size: .
D: .
V: TRBV7-9
CDR3: CASSLDYLNTGELFF
DNA: TGTGCCAGCAGCTTAGACTACCTAAACACCGGGGAGCTGTTTTTT

J: TRBJ1-5
size: .
D: .
V: TRBV2
CDR3: CASSGRGEGNQPQHF
DNA: TGTGCCAGCAGTGGCAGGGGAGAGGGCAATCAGCCCCAGCATTTT

J: TRBJ2-1
size: .
D: TRBD2
V: TRBV4-3
CDR3: CASSQDFRGRGDEQFF
DNA: TGCGCCAGCAGCCAAGATTTTCGCGGCCGGGGGGATGAGCAGTTCTTC

J: TRBJ1-5
size: .
D: .
V: TRBV18
CDR3: CASSPPYREGFNQPQHF
DNA: TGTGCCAGCTCACCACCTTACAGGGAAGGGTTTAATCAGCCCCAGCATTTT

J: TRBJ1-2
size: .
D: TRBD1
V: TRBV5-5
CDR3: CASSPTSGGSYGYTF
DNA: TGTGCCAGCAGCCCCACCTCAGGGGGCAGTTATGGCTACACCTTC

J: TRBJ2-1
size: few
D: TRBD2
V: TRBV29-1
CDR3: CSAGGNEQFF
DNA: TGCAGCGCGGGGGGCAATGAGCAGTTCTTC

J: TRBJ1-5
size: once
D: .
V: TRBV19
CDR3: CASTSPQLSNQPQHF
DNA: TGTGCCAGTACCTCCCCACAGCTTAGCAATCAGCCCCAGCATTTT

J: TRBJ1-5
size: few
D: .
V: TRBV18
CDR3: CASSPEQDKKPQHF
DNA: TGTGCCAGCTCACCAGAGCAGGATAAAAAGCCCCAGCATTTT

J: TRBJ1-1
size: .
D: .
V: TRBV5-1
CDR3: CASSFRGTGGTNTEAFF
DNA: TGCGCCAGCAGTTTCAGGGGAACAGGAGGAACGAACACTGAAGCTTTCTTT